This T cell receptor (beta chain) was recorded in a study of blood T cell repertoires in COVID-19. Libraries were prepared by immunoSEQ multiplex PCR; TCRdb keeps only in-frame clonotypes and omits some of them. The sample contains about half a million clones, over 75% of which appear only once. The V and J ends lost 4 bases and 2 bases respectively, with 6 bases between them. The CDR3 is 11 residues long. Germline V gene sequence: CDR1 GTSNPN, CDR2 SVGIG (reference sequence). This clone was seen more than once but under ten times. The chain employs TRBV30 and TRBJ2-7; the D is unclear. Sequenced: peripheral blood. The clonotype originates from a human donor in a cohort sampled during active COVID-19. DNA for the CDR3: TGTGCCTGGATACTACCCTACGAGCAGTACTTC. It yields the protein CAWILPYEQYF.